This paragraph covers one TCR beta chain sequence. Antigen unknown. This specimen comes from a study of T cells expressing NK-cell markers. Across the whole study: Seven HCMV-seropositive donors and one seronegative donor made up the eight sequenced donors. The study, taken as a whole, reports: It is unclear if expanded NKG2C-expressing clones target HCMV antigens.

No DNA is given; TCRdb re-called the 5' RACE reads and lists each CDR3 protein once. In total, the table holds 500,000 to 700,000 distinct CDR3 sequences. This CDR3 comprises 14 residues. Germline CDR1 reads MNHEY; CDR2 reads SVGAGI. The TCR sequence derives from a man between 18 and 29 years old in good health. Sample: blood T cells: a sorted CD56 or NKG2C T cell subset, CD4+ or CD8+ T cells, or bulk PBMC T cells (not recorded which). The chain joins TRBV6-5 to TRBJ2-7. The CDR3 here is CASRPGPSIYEQYF.